The clone carrying this T cell receptor beta chain was counted at least ten times. The data originate from a study of regulatory T cells in long-lasting Graves disease. Time point noted: newly diagnosed GD, antithyroid drugs for less than 3 months. PBMCs were the source of the RNA used for TCR sequencing. Arm-PCR of CDR3 regions and iRepertoire HTBI primers were the basis on which TCR beta libraries were built. TCRdb passed the multiplex PCR reads through MiXCR, listing each CDR3 protein once. The sample carries 250,000 or so distinct CDR3 sequences, about 18% recorded once. This CDR3 region has 14 residues. V was pared by 4 bases and J by 6 bases, with 6 bases of the junction left unmatched. Germline V gene lookup returns CDR1 SGHRS and CDR2 YFSETQ. These data were likewise used in another study, on T cells in Graves' hyperthyroidism and ophthalmopathy. In that study: Used for diagnoses were clinical symptoms, serum thyroxine and TRAb, thyroid ultrasound and orbital computed tomography.

The chain combines TRBV5-1 with TRBJ1-2, with 10 bases matching TRBD1. Sequencing was performed on peripheral blood mononuclear cells (PBMCs), taken at new diagnosis, from a patient treated with antithyroid drugs. This TCR came from a young woman with Graves disease. The CDR3 loop is CASSLRDRGHGYTF. The CDR3 DNA reads TGCGCCAGCAGCCTTCGCGACAGGGGGCATGGCTACACCTTC.